Here is one T cell receptor beta chain with its context. Here immunoSEQ multiplex PCR was the method, and the copy in TCRdb shows in-frame clones only, minus some. The profile shows about 37,000 clones, around 38% of them singletons. Time point defined: after neoadjuvant nivolumab, at surgical resection. Patients had newly diagnosed, untreated stage II-IVA oral cavity squamous cell carcinoma. Patients had HPV-negative, locally advanced oral cavity squamous cell carcinoma. These data are taken from a study of neoadjuvant anti-PD-1 for oral cavity cancer. Study summary: Most patients had three to four biweekly doses of 3 mg/kg nivolumab before resection.

The input for sequencing was tumor tissue, taken after nivolumab (anti-PD-1) treatment. This sequence originates from a person aged 40 to 85 with oral cavity squamous cell carcinoma.

DNA of the CDR3: TGTGCCAGTAGACCCTGGGACGTTAGATGGATGAACACTGAAGCTTTCTTT. Its protein product is CASRPWDVRWMNTEAFF. This chain connects TRBV19 to TRBJ1-1; possible D gene TRBD1, 5 bases. Germline lookup yields CDR1 LNHDA and CDR2 SQIVND (reference sequence). V was clipped by 6 bases and J by 0 bases, with 20 bases between them. The CDR3 has 17 amino acids.